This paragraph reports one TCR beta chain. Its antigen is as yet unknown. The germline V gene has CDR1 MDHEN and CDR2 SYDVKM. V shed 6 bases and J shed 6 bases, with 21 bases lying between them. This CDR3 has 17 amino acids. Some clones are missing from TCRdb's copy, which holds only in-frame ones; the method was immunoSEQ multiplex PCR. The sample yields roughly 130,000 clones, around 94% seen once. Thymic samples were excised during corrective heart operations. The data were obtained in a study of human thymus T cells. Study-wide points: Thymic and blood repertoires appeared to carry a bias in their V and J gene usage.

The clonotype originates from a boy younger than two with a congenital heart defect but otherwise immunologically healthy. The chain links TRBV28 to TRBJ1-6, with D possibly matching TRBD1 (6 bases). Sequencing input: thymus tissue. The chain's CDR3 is CASSRKLRQASNSPLHF. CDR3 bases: TGTGCCAGCAGCCGTAAACTTCGACAGGCCTCTAATTCACCCCTCCACTTT.